This TCR beta chain was sequenced during a study of CD8+ T cells in alopecia areata. Study in general: The drug, oral tofacitinib, was given to treated patients at 5 to 10 mg twice daily.

Germline V CDR1 and CDR2: PRHDT, FYEKMQ (reference sequence). V was trimmed by 3 bases and J by 8 bases, leaving 5 bases between them. CDR3 size: 11 residues. Following RNA extraction, reverse transcription yielded cDNA that acted as the sequencing template. Libraries were prepared by immunoSEQ multiplex PCR; TCRdb keeps only in-frame clonotypes and omits some of them. This sample yields about 180,000 clones, of which roughly 60% are seen a single time; around 1.8% belongs to the top ten. Sorting of PBMCs yielded the CD4+ and CD8+ T cells. The TCR comes from a human donor with alopecia areata. The sample here was CD4+ T cells sorted from blood, taken at week 0. This chain uses TRBV13 with TRBJ2-1; D not resolved. DNA for the CDR3: TGTGCCAGCAGCTTTAGGGATGAGCAGTTCTTC. This gives the protein CASSFRDEQFF.